The 26 T cell receptor beta chains in this list originate from one sample, sequenced in a study of T cell repertoires in ileal Crohn's disease (dated by TCRdb to between 2018 and 2021). The time point label corresponds to: neoterminal ileum biopsy at postoperative endoscopy, about 6 months after surgery. Libraries were constructed by the immunoSEQ multiplex PCR assay. TCRdb took over this immuneACCESS table, retaining in-frame rearrangements with V and J assigned. Such tables are incomplete; in checked studies, under half of the missing clones stem from an unresolved V gene, and the remainder is unexplained. Across this sample there are under 15,000 clones, with 82% seen only once. Jointly, the top ten make up about a tenth of the sample. The sequenced material came from ileal tissue. The receptors stem from an adult with Crohn's disease.

The chain uses TRBV4-1 and TRBJ2-5, with 8 bases fitting TRBD1. The J call is uncertain, as TRBJ2-7 better fits the DNA end. From germline, CDR1 is MGHRA and CDR2 YSYEKL. The CDR3 extends over 15 amino acids. CDR3 in DNA: TGCGCCAGCAGCCAAGTAACAGGGGGAACCTACGAGCAGTACTTC. Translation: CASSQVTGGTYEQYF.

The sample holds a few counts of this clone. The chain uses TRBV28 and TRBJ2-7; 11 positions agree with TRBD2. The V gene's germline CDR1 is MDHEN and CDR2 SYDVKM. This CDR3 is 15 amino acids long. V was clipped by 6 bases and J by 3 bases; unmatched bases: 7. The CDR3 nucleotides read TGTGCCAGCAGCCTCACTAGCGGGGGACTCTACGAGCAGTACTTC. The encoded protein is CASSLTSGGLYEQYF. Looking up the rest from reference TRBV28 and TRBJ2-7 gives the full variable domain: DVKVTQSSRYLVKRTGEKVFLECVQDMDHENMFWYRQDPGLGLRLIYFSYDVKMKEKGDIPEGYSVSREKKERFSLILESASTNQTSMYLCASSLTSGGLYEQYFGPGTRLTVT.

The chain employs TRBV11-2 and TRBJ2-2, with D unclear. Trimming took off 2 bases at V and 0 bases at J, with 7 bases between the two ends. Germline CDR1 SGHAT, CDR2 FQNNGV. The CDR3 length is 15 residues. The CDR3 loop reads CASSLSGSNTGELFF. DNA for the CDR3: TGTGCCAGCAGCTTATCCGGGTCGAACACCGGGGAGCTGTTTTTT.

The chain carries TRBV7-3 and TRBJ2-5; 7 nucleotides align to TRBD2. With V trimmed by 2 bases and J by 4 bases, 7 bases remained unmatched. Germline CDR1 SGHTA, CDR2 FQGTGA. CDR3 length: 15 residues. CDR3 in amino acids: CASSLSGGFLETQYF. CDR3 coding DNA: TGTGCCAGCAGCTTATCGGGAGGTTTCTTAGAGACCCAGTACTTC.

The genes are TRBV6-5 and TRBJ2-5; 9 nucleotides align to TRBD1. Trimming cost V 2 bases and J 1 base; bases outside gene matches: 2. Germline CDR1 MNHEY, CDR2 SVGAGI. This CDR3 comprises 15 residues. The CDR3 bases are TGTGCCAGCAGTTACGGACAGGGGTTCCAAGAGACCCAGTACTTC. It translates to CASSYGQGFQETQYF.

The genes are TRBV5-1 and TRBJ1-4; possibly TRBD1 for D (6 bases). The germline V gene encodes CDR1 SGHRS and CDR2 YFSETQ. The CDR3 spans 14 residues. Trimming left V 0 bases short and J 11 bases short, with 14 bases between. CDR3 loop: CASSLVAGDQKLFF. The DNA for the CDR3 is TGCGCCAGCAGCTTGGTGGCAGGGGACCAGAAACTGTTTTTT.

Sample share makes this clone medium-sized. Written as DNA, the CDR3 is TGTGCCAGCAGCTTAGTAGCGGGGGGGCCCGTCACAGATACGCAGTATTTT. Its translation: CASSLVAGGPVTDTQYF. The chain recombines TRBV7-9 with TRBJ2-3; 11 nucleotides agree with TRBD2. The V segment lost 1 base and the J segment 2 bases; nucleotides outside the gene matches: 5. This CDR3 contains 17 residues. Germline CDR1 reads SEHNR; CDR2 reads FQNEAQ (reference sequence). Looking up the rest from reference TRBV7-9 and TRBJ2-3 gives the full variable domain: DTGVSQNPRHKITKRGQNVTFRCDPISEHNRLYWYRQTLGQGPEFLTYFQNEAQLEKSRLLSDRFSAERPKGSFSTLEIQRTEQGDSAMYLCASSLVAGGPVTDTQYFGPGTRLTVL.

The genes are TRBV10-2 and TRBJ2-7; 11 nucleotides align to TRBD2. This CDR3 comprises 15 residues. CDR1 is WSHSY, CDR2 SAAADI, per germline. Trimming cost V 5 bases and J 1 base; bases outside gene matches: 4. CDR3 sequence: CASSPSGGPSYEQYF. The CDR3 DNA is TGCGCCAGCAGTCCTAGCGGGGGGCCATCCTACGAGCAGTACTTC.

The rearrangement joins TRBV5-6 to TRBJ2-2; TRBD2 aligns across 8 bases. The CDR3 is 17 residues long. V was clipped by 0 bases and J by 3 bases; unmatched bases: 7. Germline CDR1 SGHDT, CDR2 YYEEEE. CDR3 DNA: TGTGCCAGCAGCTTGGTTCCAGCGGGAGATCACACCGGGGAGCTGTTTTTT. Amino acids: CASSLVPAGDHTGELFF. The full variable domain, completed using reference TRBV5-6 and TRBJ2-2, is DAGVTQSPTHLIKTRGQQVTLRCSPKSGHDTVSWYQQALGQGPQFIFQYYEEEERQRGNFPDRFSGHQFPNYSSELNVNALLLGDSALYLCASSLVPAGDHTGELFFGEGSRLTVL.

V gene TRBV11-2 combines with J gene TRBJ2-7; D possibly corresponds to TRBD1 (6 bases). This CDR3 comprises 15 residues. From germline, CDR1 is SGHAT and CDR2 FQNNGV. Between the trimmed V and J ends, which lost 5 bases and 1 base, there was a span of 15 bases. The CDR3 region is CASSHPFTGSYEQYF. In DNA, the CDR3 is TGTGCCAGCAGCCATCCCTTTACAGGGTCCTACGAGCAGTACTTC.

This rearrangement joins TRBV30 to TRBJ1-1; a weak D match, TRBD1 (5 bases). V lost 5 bases and J 0 bases, leaving 16 bases between the germline ends. This CDR3 has 15 residues. Germline CDR1 and CDR2: GTSNPN and SVGIG (reference sequence). The CDR3 reads CAWVTDNVMNTEAFF. CDR3 in DNA: TGTGCCTGGGTGACAGATAATGTAATGAACACTGAAGCTTTCTTT.

The rearrangement uses TRBV9 and TRBJ2-3; a weak D match, TRBD2 (7 bases). The CDR3 runs to 17 residues. CDR1 and CDR2 from the germline V gene are SGDLS and YYNGEE. V dropped 0 bases and J dropped 5 bases, with 19 bases sitting between them. CDR3 loop: CASSVESGARRGDTQYF. Here the CDR3 DNA reads TGTGCCAGCAGCGTAGAAAGCGGGGCCCGCAGGGGAGATACGCAGTATTTT.

The chain is built from TRBV19 and TRBJ1-5, with D uncertain. Germline V gene data show CDR1 as LNHDA and CDR2 as SQIVND (reference sequence). The CDR3 totals 17 residues. V lost 6 bases, J lost 1 base, and 19 bases lay in between. In DNA form, the CDR3 reads TGTGCCAGTAGATCTAGTGTCGGGGAGAGGAGCAATCAGCCCCAGCATTTT. Its translation is CASRSSVGERSNQPQHF. Full variable domain (remainder filled in from reference TRBV19 and TRBJ1-5): DGGITQSPKYLFRKEGQNVTLSCEQNLNHDAMYWYRQDPGQGLRLIYYSQIVNDFQKGDIAEGYSVSREKKESFPLTVTSAQKNPTAFYLCASRSSVGERSNQPQHFGDGTRLSIL.

V gene TRBV4-2 combines with J gene TRBJ1-4; D gene unclear. The length of the CDR3 is 16 residues. Germline assignment: CDR1 LGHNA and CDR2 YNFKEQ. V was cut by 0 bases and J by 0 bases, with 8 bases left in between. CDR3 protein: CASSQDTVATNEKLFF. In nucleotides, the CDR3 is TGTGCCAGCAGCCAAGATACGGTTGCAACTAATGAAAAACTGTTTTTT.

CDR3 nucleotide sequence: TGTGCTAGTGGTTTTAACAGGGGGCTGGGGGGCTACACCTTC. Encoded protein: CASGFNRGLGGYTF. The V and J genes are TRBV12-5 and TRBJ1-2; TRBD1 agrees at 9 bases. The CDR3 extends over 14 amino acids. CDR1 LGHNT and CDR2 FRNRAP come from the germline V gene. V lost 3 bases and J lost 8; bases outside the gene matches: 7. The variable domain in full, with the rest retrieved from reference TRBV12-5 and TRBJ1-2, is DARVTQTPRHKVTEMGQEVTMRCQPILGHNTVFWYRQTMMQGLELLAYFRNRAPLDDSGMPKDRFSAEMPDATLATLKIQPSEPRDSAVYFCASGFNRGLGGYTFGSGTRLTVV.

The V gene is TRBV4-1, the J gene TRBJ2-7, with D perhaps TRBD2 (5 bases). Germline V gene data show CDR1 as MGHRA and CDR2 as YSYEKL. The V end was cut by 8 bases, the J end by 0 bases, with 14 bases between. The CDR3 runs 14 residues. The CDR3, as DNA: TGCGCCAGCCGCTGGACGGGAAGCTCCTACGAGCAGTACTTC. This codes for CASRWTGSSYEQYF.

The J gene is TRBJ1-1, the V gene TRBV5-1; D is unresolved. V lost 1 base to trimming and J lost 0 bases, with 10 bases between them. The CDR3 runs 15 residues. The germline CDR1 and CDR2 sequences are SGHRS and YFSETQ. The CDR3 coding sequence is TGCGCCAGCAGCTTGCGCGGGTTGCTGAACACTGAAGCTTTCTTT. It encodes CASSLRGLLNTEAFF.

This chain joins TRBV18 and TRBJ2-2; D unclear. V was clipped by 4 bases and J by 1 base, with 10 bases between them. Germline assignment: CDR1 KGHSH and CDR2 LQKENI. The CDR3 runs to 15 residues. The CDR3 reads CASSLINKNTGELFF. The CDR3 nucleotides are TGTGCCAGCTCACTAATTAACAAGAACACCGGGGAGCTGTTTTTT.

The chain combines TRBV5-4 with TRBJ1-2; D ambiguous. Trimming stripped 0 bases from V and 6 bases from J, with 9 bases between. Germline CDR1 is SGHNT and CDR2 is YYREEE (reference sequence). This CDR3 comprises 13 residues. CDR3 nucleotides: TGTGCCAGCAGCTTGGCGGGGATCCATGGCTACACCTTC. Its translation is CASSLAGIHGYTF.

The V and J genes are TRBV19 and TRBJ1-2; 10 positions match TRBD1. CDR3 size: 14 residues. Trimming removed 6 bases from V and 8 bases from J; junction bases left unmatched: 9. The germline gives CDR1 LNHDA, CDR2 SQIVND (reference sequence). The CDR3 sequence: CASRTGGAGEGYTF. The CDR3 coding sequence is TGTGCCAGTAGGACAGGGGGCGCAGGGGAAGGCTACACCTTC.

CDR3 coding DNA: TGTGCCAGCACCTCGGGGTACACTGAAGCTTTCTTT. Protein product: CASTSGYTEAFF. V and J are TRBV11-1 and TRBJ1-1; D not resolved. This CDR3 contains 12 residues. V shed 7 bases and J shed 3 bases, with 9 bases lying between them. Germline-derived CDR1 and CDR2 are SGHAT and FQDESV (reference sequence).

The chain recombines TRBV27 with TRBJ1-5; 10 positions agree with TRBD1. The CDR3 extends over 16 amino acids. Germline V CDR1 and CDR2: MNHEY, SMNVEV (reference sequence). V dropped 4 bases and J dropped 6; count of bases not matched to a gene: 9. The CDR3 DNA reads as TGTGCCAGCAGTTCAAATCCGGGACAGGGGACTCAGCCCCAGCATTTT. This sequence encodes CASSSNPGQGTQPQHF.

The gene calls are TRBV6-1 and TRBJ2-3, with 11 nucleotides matching TRBD2. CDR3 size: 15 residues. Per germline, CDR1 MNHNS and CDR2 SASEGT. The J segment lost 6 bases and the V segment lost 0 bases, leaving 2 bases of the junction unmatched. CDR3 amino acids: CASSEAPSGRDTQYF. The CDR3 DNA is TGTGCCAGCAGTGAAGCGCCTAGCGGGAGGGATACGCAGTATTTT.

The J gene is TRBJ2-1, the V gene TRBV27; 8 bases match TRBD2. The CDR3 consists of 15 residues. Germline assignment: CDR1 MNHEY and CDR2 SMNVEV (reference sequence). The ends lost 2 bases at V and 3 bases at J; junction bases unmatched: 3. The CDR3 DNA sequence: TGTGCCAGCAGTTTAAGTAGCGGGATCTACAATGAGCAGTTCTTC. Translation: CASSLSSGIYNEQFF.

The V call is TRBV2, the J call TRBJ1-5; 8 bases are shared with TRBD1. The CDR3 extends over 16 amino acids. CDR1 and CDR2 from the germline V gene are SNHLY and FYNNEI. V trimming: 4 bases; J trimming: 6 bases; junction bases outside the gene matches: 11. The CDR3 DNA reads as TGTGCCAGCAGTGGGGAGGGAGGACAGGGTGGTCAGCCCCAGCATTTT. It translates to CASSGEGGQGGQPQHF.

The gene calls are TRBV7-9 and TRBJ2-3; possibly TRBD2 for D (5 bases). The CDR3 sequence is 12 residues long. Germline V CDR1 and CDR2: SEHNR, FQNEAQ (reference sequence). Trimming took 4 bases from V and 7 from J, leaving 9 bases between them. CDR3 loop: CASSSEGYTQYF. The CDR3 bases are TGTGCCAGCAGCTCCGAGGGATATACGCAGTATTTT.